A selection of T cell receptor beta chains follows, all from one sample in a study of post-analysis software for immune sequencing data. TCRdb itself ran the PCR reads through MiXCR, one entry per CDR3 protein. The table has about 800,000 distinct CDR3 sequences, 25% to 30% seen once. The source material was blood. The receptors were sampled from a girl aged 5-17 years with multiple sclerosis. Each CDR3 is given with its conserved first and last residue. Each record gives: clone size, J gene, D gene, V gene, CDR3 DNA, CDR3 protein. A D gene is named only where the DNA matches it firmly. The listing skips clone size in some rows; elsewhere it reads once, few, many or a size class.

>-|TRBJ2-7|TRBD1|TRBV12-3/TRBV12-4
TGTGCCAGCAGTCACGCCGGGACAGCCACACGGGCCCAGTACTTT
CASSHAGTATRAQYF
>-|TRBJ2-3|-|TRBV20-1
TGCAGTGCTAGAGCACCCCGGGACATGTCTGTTTTTAGCACAGATACGCAGTATTTT
CSARAPRDMSVFSTDTQYF
>few|TRBJ1-1|-|TRBV29-1
TGCAGCGTTGCAGGACTTTACGCTGAAGCTTTCTTT
CSVAGLYAEAFF
>-|TRBJ1-1|-|TRBV20-1
TGCAGTGCTAGGGTAACAAGATATGAAGCTTTCTTT
CSARVTRYEAFF
>few|TRBJ2-1|-|TRBV3-1
TGTGCCAGCAGCCAAGGGGATCCCCTAAATGAGCAGTTCTTC
CASSQGDPLNEQFF
>-|TRBJ2-1|TRBD2|TRBV5-1
TGCGCCAGCAGTCGGGGGGATACCTACGATGAGCAGTTCTTC
CASSRGDTYDEQFF
>-|TRBJ2-3|-|TRBV9
TGTGCCAGCAGCGTAGGAGACAGAGCTTTCACAGATACGCAGTATTTT
CASSVGDRAFTDTQYF
>few|TRBJ1-2|-|TRBV16
TGTGCCAGCAGCCTGGCGGGATCTGCGGGCTACACCTTC
CASSLAGSAGYTF
>-|TRBJ2-1|-|TRBV27
TGTGCCAGCAGTTGGGGGGTAGACAATGAGCAGTTCTTC
CASSWGVDNEQFF
>many|TRBJ2-7|TRBD1|TRBV5-5
TGTGCCAGCAGCCGTGGACAGGGGAGCTCCTACGAGCAGTACTTC
CASSRGQGSSYEQYF
>few|TRBJ2-7|-|TRBV12-3/TRBV12-4
TGTGCCAGCAGTCATTACCTCTCCCCCGAGCAGTACTTC
CASSHYLSPEQYF
>few|TRBJ1-2|-|TRBV6-5
TGTGCCAGCAGTTCCGCCGGGTCGGGCTACACCTTC
CASSSAGSGYTF
>-|TRBJ1-5|-|TRBV27
TGTGCCAGCAGCAAATGGGGGGCAGGTCAGCCCCAGCATTTT
CASSKWGAGQPQHF
>few|TRBJ2-1|TRBD1|TRBV6-5
TGTGCCAGCAGTTCCCGAGCGACAGGGGCTCCTCTAGTATGGGAGCAGTTCTTC
CASSSRATGAPLVWEQFF
>few|TRBJ2-3|-|TRBV7-9
TGTGCCAGCAGCTTCCTGGGGGCTGTGGCAGATACGCAGTATTTT
CASSFLGAVADTQYF
>few|TRBJ2-4|-|TRBV29-1
TGCAGCGTTGAAGGGGCGGTAGGCAAAAACATTCAGTACTTC
CSVEGAVGKNIQYF
>-|TRBJ2-7|-|TRBV20-1
TGCAGTGCTAGGGGGACTTACTACGAGCAGTACTTC
CSARGTYYEQYF
>-|TRBJ2-1|TRBD2|TRBV29-1
TGCAGCGTTTCCCTGGGACTAGCGGGAGTGGGGACATACAATGAGCAGTTCTTC
CSVSLGLAGVGTYNEQFF
>-|TRBJ1-5|-|TRBV20-1
TGCAGTGCGATCCACGGGACAAGCAATCAGCCCCAGCATTTT
CSAIHGTSNQPQHF
>few|TRBJ2-7|-|TRBV6-5
TGTGCCAGCAGTTACTCGATCCGGGGGCAATCCTACGAGCAGTACTTC
CASSYSIRGQSYEQYF
>-|TRBJ2-7|-|TRBV7-9
TGTGCCAGCAGCTTGGACAACCACTTTAACGAGCAGTACTTC
CASSLDNHFNEQYF
>-|TRBJ2-1|-|TRBV10-3
TGTGCCATCAGGGGGGCCCAAGAGGAGCAGTTCTTC
CAIRGAQEEQFF
>-|TRBJ2-5|-|TRBV20-1
TGCAGTGCTAGAGCTGGAGGGGGCGCCGTGGGTGAGCAGTACTTC
CSARAGGGAVGEQYF
>-|TRBJ2-1|-|TRBV5-1
TGCGCCAGCACCTACGGGCGGACCAAGGATGAGCAGTTCTTC
CASTYGRTKDEQFF
>-|TRBJ1-1|-|TRBV6-2/TRBV6-3
TGTGCCAGCAGTTCTGACGGATTTAACACTGAAGCTTTCTTT
CASSSDGFNTEAFF
>-|TRBJ1-1|-|TRBV10-3
TGTGCCATCAGTGGGGCCACTGAAGCTTTCTTT
CAISGATEAFF
>few|TRBJ2-1|-|TRBV7-8
TGTGCCAGCACCCTTCCGGGACCGTCGCTTAATGAGCAGTTCTTC
CASTLPGPSLNEQFF
>-|TRBJ1-5|-|TRBV6-5
TGTGCCAGCAGCGCGGGGGTCGTAAATCAGCCCCAGCATTTT
CASSAGVVNQPQHF
>few|TRBJ2-1|TRBD2|TRBV7-8
TGTGCCAGCAGCTTAGAGCGGGAGCGCTTTAGAGAGCAGTTCTTC
CASSLERERFREQFF
>-|TRBJ2-1|-|TRBV7-8
TGTGCCAGCAACCCGGGACTGTACAATGAGCAGTTCTTC
CASNPGLYNEQFF
>-|TRBJ2-7|-|TRBV20-1
TGCAGTGCTAGGAGTCATCTCTCCTACGAGCAGTACTTC
CSARSHLSYEQYF
>-|TRBJ2-3|TRBD1|TRBV5-1
TGCGCCAGCAGTTACCCCACCCATTCTGGACAGGGACCTAGCACAGATACGCAGTATTTT
CASSYPTHSGQGPSTDTQYF
>-|TRBJ2-1|TRBD2|TRBV18
TGTGCCAGCTCACTAGCGGGAGCTTTAAACAATGAGCAGTTCTTC
CASSLAGALNNEQFF
>few|TRBJ2-1|-|TRBV5-1
TGCGCCAGCAGCTTGCGAAGCTACAATGAGCAGTTCTTC
CASSLRSYNEQFF
>-|TRBJ2-1|-|TRBV12-3/TRBV12-4
TGTGCCAGCAGTCGTGGGGAGGCCTATGAGCAGTTCTTC
CASSRGEAYEQFF
>-|TRBJ1-1|-|TRBV12-3/TRBV12-4
TGTGCCAGCAGTATCCGCGGGGGAGGTACTGAAGCTTTCTTT
CASSIRGGGTEAFF